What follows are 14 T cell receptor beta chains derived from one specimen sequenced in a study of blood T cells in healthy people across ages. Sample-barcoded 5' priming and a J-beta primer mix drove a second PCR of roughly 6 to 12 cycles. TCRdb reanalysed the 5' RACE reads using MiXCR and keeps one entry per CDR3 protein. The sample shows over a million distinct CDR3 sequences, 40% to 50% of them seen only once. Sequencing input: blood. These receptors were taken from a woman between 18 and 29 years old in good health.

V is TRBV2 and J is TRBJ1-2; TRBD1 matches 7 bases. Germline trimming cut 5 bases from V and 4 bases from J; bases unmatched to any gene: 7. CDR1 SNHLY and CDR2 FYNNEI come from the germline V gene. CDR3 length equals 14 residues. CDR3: CASSSARGFYGYTF. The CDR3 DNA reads TGTGCCAGCAGTTCGGCCAGGGGGTTCTATGGCTACACCTTC.

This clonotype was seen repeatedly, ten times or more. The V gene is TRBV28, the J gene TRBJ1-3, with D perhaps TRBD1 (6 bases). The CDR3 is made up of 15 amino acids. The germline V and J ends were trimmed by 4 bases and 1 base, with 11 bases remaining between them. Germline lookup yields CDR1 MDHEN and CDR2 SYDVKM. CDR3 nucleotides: TGTGCCAGCAGTTATATAGGGGGTTCTGGAAACACCATATATTTT. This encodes CASSYIGGSGNTIYF.

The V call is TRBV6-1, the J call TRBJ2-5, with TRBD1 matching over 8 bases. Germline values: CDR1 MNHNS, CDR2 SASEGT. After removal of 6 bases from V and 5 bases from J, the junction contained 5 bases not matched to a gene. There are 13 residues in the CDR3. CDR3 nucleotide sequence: TGTGCCAGCAGGGACAGGGTTATCGAGACCCAGTACTTC. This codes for CASRDRVIETQYF.

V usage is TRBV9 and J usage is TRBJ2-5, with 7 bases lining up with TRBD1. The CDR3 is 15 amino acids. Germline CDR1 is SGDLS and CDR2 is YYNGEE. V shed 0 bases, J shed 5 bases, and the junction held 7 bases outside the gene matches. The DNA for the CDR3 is TGTGCCAGCAGCGTAGCACAGGGGACCTTGGAGACCCAGTACTTC. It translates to CASSVAQGTLETQYF.

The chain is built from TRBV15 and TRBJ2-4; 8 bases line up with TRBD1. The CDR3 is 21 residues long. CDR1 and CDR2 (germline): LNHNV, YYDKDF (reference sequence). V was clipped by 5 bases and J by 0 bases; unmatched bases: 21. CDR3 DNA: TGTGCCACCAGCGGCGAACCGACCCCGGGACAGGATACCGTAGCCAAAAACATTCAGTACTTC. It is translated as CATSGEPTPGQDTVAKNIQYF.

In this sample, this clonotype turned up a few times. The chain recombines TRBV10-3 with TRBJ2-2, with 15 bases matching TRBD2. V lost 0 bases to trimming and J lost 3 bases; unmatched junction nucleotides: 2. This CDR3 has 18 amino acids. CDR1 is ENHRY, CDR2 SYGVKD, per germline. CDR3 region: CAISESWTSGGDTGELFF. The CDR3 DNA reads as TGTGCCATCAGTGAGTCGTGGACTAGCGGGGGGGACACCGGGGAGCTGTTTTTT.

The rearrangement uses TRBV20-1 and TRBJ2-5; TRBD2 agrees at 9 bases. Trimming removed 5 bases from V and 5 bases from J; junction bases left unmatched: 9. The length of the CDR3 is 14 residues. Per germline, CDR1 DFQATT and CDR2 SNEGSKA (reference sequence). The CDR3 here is CSAVNSGRGETQYF. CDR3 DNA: TGCAGTGCTGTGAATAGCGGGAGAGGGGAGACCCAGTACTTC.

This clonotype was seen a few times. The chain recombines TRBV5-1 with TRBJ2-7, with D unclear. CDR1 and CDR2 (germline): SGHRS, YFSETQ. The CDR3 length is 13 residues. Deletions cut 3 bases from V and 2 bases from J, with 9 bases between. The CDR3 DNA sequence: TGCGCCAGCAGCTCTGAGAATCCCTACGAGCAGTACTTC. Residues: CASSSENPYEQYF.

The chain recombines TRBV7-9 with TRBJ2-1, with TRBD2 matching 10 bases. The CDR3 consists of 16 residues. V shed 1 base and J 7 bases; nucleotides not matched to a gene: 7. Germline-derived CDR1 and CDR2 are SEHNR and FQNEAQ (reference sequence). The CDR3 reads CASSLGAGGPVNEQFF. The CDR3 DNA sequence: TGTGCCAGCAGCTTAGGAGCGGGAGGGCCTGTAAATGAGCAGTTCTTC.

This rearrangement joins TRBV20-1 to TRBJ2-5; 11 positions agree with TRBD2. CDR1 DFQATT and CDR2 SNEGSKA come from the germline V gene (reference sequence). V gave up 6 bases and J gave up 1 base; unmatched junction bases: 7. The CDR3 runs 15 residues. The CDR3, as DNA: TGCAGTGCGGATCCTAGCGGGGGGACCCAAGAGACCCAGTACTTC. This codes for CSADPSGGTQETQYF.

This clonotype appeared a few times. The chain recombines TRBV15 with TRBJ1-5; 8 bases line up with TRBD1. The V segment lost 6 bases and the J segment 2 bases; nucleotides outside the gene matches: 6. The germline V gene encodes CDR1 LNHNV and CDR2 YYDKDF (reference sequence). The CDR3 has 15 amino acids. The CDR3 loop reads CATSIQTGGNQPQHF. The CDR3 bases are TGTGCCACCAGTATTCAGACAGGGGGCAATCAGCCCCAGCATTTT.

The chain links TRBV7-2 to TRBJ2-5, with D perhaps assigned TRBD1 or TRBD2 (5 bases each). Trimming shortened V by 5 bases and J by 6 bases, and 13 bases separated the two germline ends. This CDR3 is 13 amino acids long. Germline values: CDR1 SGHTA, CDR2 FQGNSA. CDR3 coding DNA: TGTGCCAGCAGCGTTCTGGGGGAAAAGACCCAGTACTTC. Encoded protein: CASSVLGEKTQYF. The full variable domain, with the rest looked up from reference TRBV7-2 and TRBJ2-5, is GAGVSQSPSNKVTEKGKDVELRCDPISGHTALYWYRQSLGQGLEFLIYFQGNSAPDKSGLPSDRFSAERTGGSVSTLTIQRTQQEDSAVYLCASSVLGEKTQYFGPGTRLLVL.

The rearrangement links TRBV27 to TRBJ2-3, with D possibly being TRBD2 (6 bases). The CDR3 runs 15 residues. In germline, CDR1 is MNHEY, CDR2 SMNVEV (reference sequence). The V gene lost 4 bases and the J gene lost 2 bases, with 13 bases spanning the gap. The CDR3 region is CASSSDTGDTDTQYF. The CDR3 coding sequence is TGTGCCAGCAGTTCTGATACGGGAGACACAGATACGCAGTATTTT.

DNA for the CDR3: TGTGCCAGCTCACCGCTTCAGGAGGGACGGTTCTTC. Its protein is CASSPLQEGRFF. This rearrangement joins TRBV18 to TRBJ2-1; perhaps TRBD2 as D (6 bases). Germline V gene data show CDR1 as KGHSH and CDR2 as LQKENI. This CDR3 region has 12 residues. V was cut by 3 bases and J by 15 bases, with 15 bases left in between.